The sequence of this T cell receptor beta chain was determined in a study of beta chain features in type 1 diabetes. CDR1 is SGHTA, CDR2 FQGNSA, per germline. J gave up 2 bases and V 2 bases, and 8 bases lay outside the gene matches. The CDR3 has 18 residues. Investigators reverse transcribed all isolated RNA, so they sequenced expressed TCRB transcripts. Reads from naive, central memory and regulatory T cell samples averaged around 3.5 million. Clones were sequenced by immunoSEQ multiplex PCR, and TCRdb holds only the in-frame ones, with some missing. The repertoire holds roughly 400,000 clones, with roughly 15% as singletons. The study's findings and limits: Shortening that was moderate but significant affected the TCRB CDR3s of Type 1 diabetes patients in all four CD4+ subsets.

There was one heparinised blood draw per donor, averaging about 116 mL. Via the markers CD45RO/CCR7/CD25/CD127/CD95/CD27, stem cell-like memory, regulatory, central memory and naive CD4+ cells were sorted. Of note for this clone: Its specificity is not known.

The sequence came from a woman in her late teens or twenties in good health. The sample taken for sequencing was naive CD4+ T cells from blood. This chain joins TRBV7-2 and TRBJ2-5, with TRBD2 identical over 13 bases. DNA for the CDR3: TGTGCCAGCAGCTTATTTGGACTAGCGGGAGTGGGTCAAGAGACCCAGTACTTC. Its translation is CASSLFGLAGVGQETQYF.